These T cell receptor beta chains were read from a single sample in a study of blood T cell repertoires in COVID-19. The protocol was immunoSEQ multiplex PCR, while the TCRdb copy is restricted to in-frame clones and leaves out a portion. The profile shows roughly 400,000 clones, approximately 91% of them singletons. Source material: PBMCs or T cells enriched from blood (not recorded which). Receptors were obtained from a woman between 18 and 30 years old who had been exposed to COVID-19. CDR3s include the opening cysteine and the closing phenylalanine or tryptophan. Fields, in order: CDR3 protein, V gene, J gene.

CASSELHSYYGYTF	TRBV2	TRBJ1-2
CASSPTQGNTIYF	TRBV18	TRBJ1-3
CASSLLAGVGDTQYF	TRBV18	TRBJ2-3
CASSSQDEGYEKLFF	TRBV27	TRBJ1-4
CASSAQDRNYGYTF	TRBV18	TRBJ1-2
CASSQEAQVTQYF	TRBV4-2	TRBJ2-5
CASARGTEAFF	TRBV3-1/TRBV3-2	TRBJ1-1
CASSQDTGRTPYEQYF	TRBV4-1	TRBJ2-7
CASRMYRGLGSTDTQYF	TRBV28	TRBJ2-3
CASSLPQDRGAFF	TRBV28	TRBJ1-1
CASSPGTENTEAFF	TRBV18	TRBJ1-1
CASSYSDRGPYEQYF	TRBV6-5	TRBJ2-7
CASSRGLVSNYGYTF	TRBV10-1	TRBJ1-2
CASSLGGSSYNEQFF	TRBV5-1	TRBJ2-1
CASSLSWQDNEKLFF	TRBV27	TRBJ1-4
CASRTSFSGNTIYF	TRBV11-2	TRBJ1-3
CASSFTSASSYEQYF	TRBV11-3	TRBJ2-7
CASSQDSQRTRNNEQFF	TRBV3-1/TRBV3-2	TRBJ2-1
CASSLPGGSGENQETQYF	TRBV10-2	TRBJ2-5
CASSLLGLSTDTQYF	TRBV28	TRBJ2-3
CASSFTGDNSPLHF	TRBV5-1	TRBJ1-6
CASSIVGLYNEQFF	TRBV7-9	TRBJ2-1
CASNPRGTGELFF	TRBV9	TRBJ2-2
CASSLTSGGARETQYF	TRBV5-5	TRBJ2-5
CASSWFGTQYF	TRBV19	TRBJ2-3
CASSLFPGQAPSGANVLTF	TRBV19	TRBJ2-6
CASSAGPGQGQETQYF	TRBV9	TRBJ2-5
CASNRVGTGELFF	TRBV27	TRBJ2-2
CASSTPSTGAYEQYF	TRBV28	TRBJ2-7
CASSHGGGRTYNSPLHF	TRBV7-9	TRBJ1-6
CATSRDRGRLNEQFF	TRBV15	TRBJ2-1
CASSSGTGVIEQYF	TRBV7-9	TRBJ2-7
CSVGPRGAPLYEQYF	TRBV29-1	TRBJ2-7
CASRTSTSGKNIQYF	TRBV28	TRBJ2-4
CASSKGTGTGNQPQHF	TRBV19	TRBJ1-5
CASSDSQAKNIQYF	TRBV2	TRBJ2-4
CASSVAEWSYNEQFF	TRBV19	TRBJ2-1
CASSTAPTRDYEQYF	TRBV9	TRBJ2-7
CASSYSRDGELFF	TRBV6-5	TRBJ2-2
CASSSNRGLYNEQFF	TRBV2	TRBJ2-1
CASSVDRGLSYTF	TRBV19	TRBJ1-2
CSVEWRGGPETQYF	TRBV29-1	TRBJ2-5
CASSMRTVDEQYF	TRBV19	TRBJ2-7
CASSQDIQGLNEKLFF	TRBV4-2	TRBJ1-4
CASVDVHPGSYNEQFF	TRBV2	TRBJ2-1
CATSRTRDWGNQPQHF	TRBV15	TRBJ1-5
CAWSVVLAAKNIQYF	TRBV30	TRBJ2-4
CASSFRGHNSYNSPLHF	TRBV5-6	TRBJ1-6
CASSTQVAGASYNEQFF	TRBV19	TRBJ2-1
CASSLGTGGDADTQYF	TRBV7-3	TRBJ2-3
CASSRGGTSRQYGYTF	TRBV7-2	TRBJ1-2
CASWASNSNQPQHF	TRBV28	TRBJ1-5
CASSLAGGSTEAFF	TRBV5-1	TRBJ1-1
CASRQGGSGYTF	TRBV28	TRBJ1-2
CASSLGTGVFAEQYF	TRBV7-6	TRBJ2-7
CASSLFTLRDRGETQYF	TRBV7-9	TRBJ2-5
CASSYNTGGRGEQYF	TRBV4-1	TRBJ2-7